The 18 T cell receptor beta chains below were found in one sample sequenced in a study of T cells in Graves' hyperthyroidism and ophthalmopathy. RNA transcripts yielded amplified TCR beta CDR3 regions. The primer set for the first-round RT-PCR of the TCR CDR3 was HTBI. TCRdb reprocessed the multiplex PCR reads via MiXCR and lists one record per CDR3 protein. The repertoire includes some 500,000 distinct CDR3 sequences, around 14% of them detected once, and over 15% sits in the top ten. Sequenced material: blood. All receptors derive from a woman under 30 with Graves' hyperthyroidism.

The V gene is TRBV27, the J gene TRBJ2-2, with 8 bases aligning to TRBD1. The CDR3 spans 15 residues. Germline loops: CDR1 MNHEY, CDR2 SMNVEV (reference sequence). With 6 bases clipped from V and 6 bases from J, the junction kept 9 bases outside the gene matches. The CDR3 spells CASSQLGTGPGELFF. DNA for the CDR3: TGTGCCAGCAGCCAATTAGGGACAGGCCCCGGGGAGCTGTTTTTT.

This clonotype showed up many times. The chain couples TRBV20-1 to TRBJ2-2; D might be TRBD1 (5 bases). Germline loops: CDR1 DFQATT, CDR2 SNEGSKA (reference sequence). The CDR3 totals 14 residues. The V and J ends lost 2 bases and 1 base respectively, with 8 bases between them. Here the CDR3 DNA reads TGCAGTGCTAGACAGGGCCGGAACACCGGGGAGCTGTTTTTT. This encodes CSARQGRNTGELFF.

This clonotype was counted a few times. The V and J genes are TRBV7-9 and TRBJ1-6, with D maybe TRBD1 (6 bases). CDR3 size: 15 residues. Germline loops: CDR1 SEHNR, CDR2 FQNEAQ (reference sequence). V shed 6 bases and J shed 7 bases, with 16 bases lying between them. In nucleotides, the CDR3 is TGTGCCAGCAGTGTAGGAACTAGGGGGAATTCACCCCTCCACTTT. Its translation: CASSVGTRGNSPLHF.

In this sample, this clonotype turned up many times. This CDR3 reads CASSSHGRDTQYF. CDR3 bases: TGTGCCAGCAGCTCGCACGGGCGGGATACGCAGTATTTT. The chain carries TRBV7-8 and TRBJ2-3, with D hard to call. The CDR3 length is 13 residues. V shed 4 bases and J shed 6 bases, with 11 bases lying between them. Germline CDR1 and CDR2: SGHVS and FQNEAQ.

For this clonotype: Since a much larger clone is just one base distant, this may be a read error. The J gene is TRBJ1-2, the V gene TRBV10-1; tentative D call: TRBD1 (6 bases). The CDR3 is made up of 14 amino acids. Germline V gives CDR1 WNHNN, CDR2 SYGVQD (reference sequence). CDR3 in amino acids: CDSSDHRAFGGYTF. The CDR3 DNA reads TGCGACAGCAGTGATCACAGGGCGTTTGGAGGCTACACCTTC.

Ten or more counts support this clonotype. This rearrangement joins TRBV5-1 to TRBJ2-1; TRBD2 matches at 7 bases. After removal of 2 bases from V and 6 bases from J, the junction contained 8 bases not matched to a gene. Germline V gene data show CDR1 as SGHRS and CDR2 as YFSETQ. CDR3 length: 15 residues. The CDR3 region is CASSLAGTNLNEQFF. CDR3 DNA sequence: TGCGCCAGCAGCTTAGCGGGAACAAATCTCAATGAGCAGTTCTTC.

This clonotype was seen ten or more times. The V call is TRBV27, the J call TRBJ1-4; D unresolved. Between the trimmed V and J ends, which lost 6 bases and 5 bases, there was a span of 16 bases. This CDR3 has 15 residues. Germline V gene lookup returns CDR1 MNHEY and CDR2 SMNVEV (reference sequence). CDR3 bases: TGTGCCAGCAGATCCATGGGAGAAAGAAATGAAAAACTGTTTTTT. Its protein product is CASRSMGERNEKLFF.

This clonotype was found many times. V usage is TRBV2 and J usage is TRBJ2-1; the match to TRBD1 covers 9 bases. Germline V gene lookup returns CDR1 SNHLY and CDR2 FYNNEI. The CDR3 has 14 residues. The ends lost 7 bases at V and 8 bases at J; junction bases unmatched: 9. For the CDR3, the DNA is TGTGCCAGCACCGGGACAGGGAGTTTTTATGAGCAGTTCTTC. Residues: CASTGTGSFYEQFF.

This clonotype was seen a handful of times. J is TRBJ1-5 and V is TRBV10-2, with D perhaps matching TRBD1 (6 bases). Trimming took 6 bases from V and 5 from J, leaving 17 bases between them. The CDR3 is 15 amino acids. The germline gives CDR1 WSHSY, CDR2 SAAADI. DNA for the CDR3: TGCGCCAGCAGATCCCCGGACAGTCTTCATCAGCCCCAGCATTTT. As protein: CASRSPDSLHQPQHF.

CDR3 amino acids: CASTLLGETQYF. CDR3 DNA: TGTGCCAGCACCCTCCTGGGAGAGACCCAGTACTTC. The V gene is TRBV12-3 or TRBV12-4, the J gene TRBJ2-5, with D unresolved. Trimming took off 7 bases at V and 4 bases at J, with 10 bases between the two ends. This CDR3 contains 12 residues.

In its sample, this clonotype was seen many times. The CDR3 DNA reads TGTGCCAGCAGCCGAACAAGACTAGCGGGAAAGGAGACCCAGTACTTC. Translation: CASSRTRLAGKETQYF. This chain links TRBV12-3 or TRBV12-4 with TRBJ2-5; 11 bases map to TRBD2. The CDR3 is 16 residues long. The J segment lost 5 bases and the V segment lost 6 bases, leaving 11 bases of the junction unmatched.

The table lists this clonotype with many counts. The V call is TRBV6-1, the J call TRBJ1-5; a weak D match, TRBD1 (6 bases). The germline gives CDR1 MNHNS, CDR2 SASEGT. The CDR3 length is 14 residues. V gave up 5 bases and J gave up 0 bases, with 8 bases separating them. The CDR3 loop is CASSRTDSNQPQHF. Here the CDR3 DNA reads TGTGCCAGCAGTCGGACAGATAGCAATCAGCCCCAGCATTTT.

Points on this clonotype: Possible read error: a much larger clone is one base away. V usage is TRBV7-7 and J usage is TRBJ2-7, with D perhaps matching TRBD2 (6 bases). Germline assignment: CDR1 SSHAT and CDR2 FNYEAQ (reference sequence). The CDR3 is made up of 15 amino acids. CDR3: CASSLALRTKHEQYF. DNA for the CDR3: TGTGCTAGCAGCTTAGCGCTCAGGACTAAGCACGAGCAGTACTTC.

This clonotype was picked up many times. The J gene is TRBJ1-4, the V gene TRBV6-1; a possible D gene is TRBD1 (5 bases). This CDR3 region has 12 residues. CDR1 MNHNS and CDR2 SASEGT come from the germline V gene. The ends were cut back, 7 bases at V and 8 bases at J, with 11 bases in the middle. The CDR3 DNA is TGTGCCAGCAAAGGGGAGGGAGAAAAACTGTTTTTT. Encoded protein: CASKGEGEKLFF.

This clonotype has more than one count but fewer than ten. This chain connects TRBV6-2 or TRBV6-3 to TRBJ2-2; 9 positions agree with TRBD1. Trimming at V came to 8 bases and at J to 5 bases, leaving 9 bases not matched to a gene. This CDR3 has 15 amino acids. CDR1 and CDR2 (germline): MNHEY, SVGEGT. The CDR3 bases are TGTGCCAGCGAAGAATGGACAGGGGTAACCGGGGAGCTGTTTTTT. This translates into CASEEWTGVTGELFF.

This clonotype was seen at least ten times. This chain links TRBV19 with TRBJ2-1, with 10 bases matching TRBD2. CDR1 and CDR2 from the germline V gene are LNHDA and SQIVND (reference sequence). The CDR3 contains 15 residues. The V and J ends lost 1 base and 13 bases, in that order; junction bases with no gene match: 10. The CDR3 here is CASSIVFGAGGPQFF. CDR3 nucleotides: TGTGCCAGTAGTATAGTCTTCGGAGCGGGAGGGCCCCAGTTCTTC.

Only one count was recorded for this clonotype. The chain employs TRBV6-9 and TRBJ2-1, with 10 bases that match TRBD2. Germline V gives CDR1 MNHGY, CDR2 SVAAGI. The V segment lost 3 bases and the J segment 2 bases; nucleotides outside the gene matches: 4. The CDR3 is made up of 16 amino acids. CDR3 residues: CASSYTAGGTYNEQFF. In DNA form, the CDR3 reads TGTGCCAGCAGTTACACAGCGGGAGGGACCTACAATGAGCAGTTCTTC.

As concerns this clonotype: With a much larger clone just one base away, this may be a read error. The chain carries TRBV30 and TRBJ1-2, with D unclear. Trimming pared 2 bases from V and 0 bases from J, leaving 7 bases between. CDR1 and CDR2 (germline): GTSNPN, SVGIG (reference sequence). This CDR3 has 13 residues. The CDR3 nucleotides are TGTGCCTGGAGTCTAATACCTAACTATGGCTACACCTTC. This translates into CAWSLIPNYGYTF.